This T cell receptor (beta chain) was retrieved from a study of vaccination effects on CD4 cells after COVID-19. Data came from immunoSEQ multiplex PCR; TCRdb stores just in-frame clones and leaves some out. The sample includes 17,000 or so clones, 70% of them seen just once. Pools of viral peptides were used by the ViraFEST assay to expand antigen-specific CD4+ T cells ahead of sequencing. Cells that had been cultured for 10 days were the source of isolated CD4+ T cells. Of the BNT162b2 and mRNA-1273 vaccines, participants received two doses of one or the other. The CDR3 covers 12 residues. The V end lost 4 bases, the J end lost 5 bases, and 6 bases lay between the germline ends. The germline V gene has CDR1 LGHDT and CDR2 YNNKEL (reference sequence). In the case of this clone: The antigen is undetermined.

This rearrangement joins TRBV3-1 (or the pseudogene TRBV3-2) to TRBJ1-3; no definite D call. The clonotype comes from a human donor who received a COVID-19 vaccine. The material was CD4+ T cells from PBMCs cultured with SARS-CoV-2 spike peptides, obtained after COVID-19 vaccination. CDR3 amino acids: CASSLVRNTIYF. The CDR3 DNA reads as TGTGCCAGCAGCCTAGTCCGAAACACCATATATTTT.